This entry concerns a single T cell receptor (beta chain). RNA transcripts provided the source from which TCR beta CDR3 regions were amplified. The HTBI primer set drove a first-round RT-PCR of the TCR CDR3. TCRdb recomputed calls from the multiplex PCR reads with MiXCR, one row per CDR3 protein. Seen here are around 450,000 distinct CDR3 sequences, 15% to 19% observed once, and the top ten hold 11% to 15%. The data derive from a study of T cells in Graves' hyperthyroidism and ophthalmopathy. CDR1 and CDR2 (germline): SGHNT, YYREEE (reference sequence). The CDR3 consists of 16 residues. The trim removed 4 bases at V and 4 bases at J, leaving 6 bases unmatched.

The sample comprised blood. The chain has TRBV5-4 and TRBJ2-3, with TRBD2 matching 13 bases. The receptor comes from a woman aged 18-29 years with Graves' hyperthyroidism. The DNA of the CDR3 is TGTGCCAGCAGCCCTGGACTAGCGGGAGCTTCAGATACGCAGTATTTT. Encoded protein: CASSPGLAGASDTQYF.